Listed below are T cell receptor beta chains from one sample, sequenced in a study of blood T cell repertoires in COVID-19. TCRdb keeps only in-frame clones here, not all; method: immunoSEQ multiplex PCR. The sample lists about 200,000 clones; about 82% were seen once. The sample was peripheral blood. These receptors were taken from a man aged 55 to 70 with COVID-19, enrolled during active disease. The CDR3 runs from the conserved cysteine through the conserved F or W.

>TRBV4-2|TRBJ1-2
CASSRGTENYGYTF
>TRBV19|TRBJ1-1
CASSTLEFYTEAFF
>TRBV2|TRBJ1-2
CASSFDRNYGYTF
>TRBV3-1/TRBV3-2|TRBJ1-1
CASSLVDTPNTEAFF
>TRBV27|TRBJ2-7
CASSSSGGRGEQYF
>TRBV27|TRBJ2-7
CASSLYGTDSYEQYF
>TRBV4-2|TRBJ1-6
CASRLDKTINSPLHF
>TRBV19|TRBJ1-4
CASSTRGRGEKLFF
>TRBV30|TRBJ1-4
CAWSSGTGGAKLFF
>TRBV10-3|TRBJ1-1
CAISEREENTEAFF
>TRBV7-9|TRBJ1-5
CASSLMGQGPPQHF
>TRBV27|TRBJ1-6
CASSGPGAGSYNSPLHF
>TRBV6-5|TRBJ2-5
CASTQLAGGPETQYF
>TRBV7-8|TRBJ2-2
CASSPGTGGAGELFF
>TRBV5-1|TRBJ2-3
CASSLGQRTDTQYF
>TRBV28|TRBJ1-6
CASSSVPTTYNSPLHF
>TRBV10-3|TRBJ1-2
CAISDLNRNYGYTF
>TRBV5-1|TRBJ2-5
CASSRGTGRETQYF
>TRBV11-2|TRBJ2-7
CASSLPGLAVTLYEQYF
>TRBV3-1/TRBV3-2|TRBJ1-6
CASSLSRGRAGDSPLHF
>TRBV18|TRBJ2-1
CASRHSGQGAGEQFF
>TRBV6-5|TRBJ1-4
CASCQSEAHSEKLFF
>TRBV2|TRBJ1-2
CASRTGGVRGYTF
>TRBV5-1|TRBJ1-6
CASSLTGTGDSPLHF
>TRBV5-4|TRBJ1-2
CASSGGTGDYGYTF
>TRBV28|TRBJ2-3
CASNPRDRGPDTQYF
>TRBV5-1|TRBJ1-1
CASSLAGELNTEAFF
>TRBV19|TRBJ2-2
CASRRGAGQGNTGELFF
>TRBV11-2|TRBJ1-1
CASTTRGGAEAFF
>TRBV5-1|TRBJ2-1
CASSPGPGWGGEQFF
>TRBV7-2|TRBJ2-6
CASSRDYGANVLTF
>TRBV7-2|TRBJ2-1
CASSSFGSIEQFF
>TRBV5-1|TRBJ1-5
CASSSTGGSNQPQHF
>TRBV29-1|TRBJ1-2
CSVVETFTNYGYTF
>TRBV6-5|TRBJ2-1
CASKAPSGRVNEQFF